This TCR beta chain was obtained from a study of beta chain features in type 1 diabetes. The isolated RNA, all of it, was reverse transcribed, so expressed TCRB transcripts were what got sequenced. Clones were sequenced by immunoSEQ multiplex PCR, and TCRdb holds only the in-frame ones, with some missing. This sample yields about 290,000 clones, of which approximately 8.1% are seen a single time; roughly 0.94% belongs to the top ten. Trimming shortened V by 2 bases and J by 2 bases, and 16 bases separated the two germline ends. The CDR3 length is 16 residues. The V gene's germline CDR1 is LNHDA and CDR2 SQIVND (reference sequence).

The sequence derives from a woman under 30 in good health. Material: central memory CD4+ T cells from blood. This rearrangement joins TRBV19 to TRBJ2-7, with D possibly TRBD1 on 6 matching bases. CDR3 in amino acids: CASSIRGQGKTYEQYF. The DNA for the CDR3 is TGTGCCAGTAGTATAAGGGGCCAGGGGAAGACCTACGAGCAGTACTTC.